This entry lists 27 T cell receptor beta chains sequenced from one sample in a study of blood T cell repertoires in COVID-19. Using immunoSEQ multiplex PCR, the repertoire was profiled, and TCRdb retains in-frame clones only, with some absent. The sample contains some 260,000 clones, around 82% of which appear only once. The sequenced sample was peripheral blood. Receptors originate from an elderly woman with active or convalescent COVID-19.

The chain uses TRBV24-1 and TRBJ1-5; D gene unclear. Per germline, CDR1 KGHDR and CDR2 SFDVKD. The CDR3 length is 13 residues. V dropped 3 bases and J dropped 3 bases, with 5 bases sitting between them. For the CDR3, the DNA is TGTGCCACCAGTGATCAGAACAATCAGCCCCAGCATTTT. This translates into CATSDQNNQPQHF.

The CDR3, as DNA: TGTGCCAGCAGTTCATATGGGGCGGGGGAATATCAGCCCCAGCATTTT. Translated: CASSSYGAGEYQPQHF. The V and J genes are TRBV28 and TRBJ1-5; a weak D match, TRBD1 (5 bases). CDR1 is MDHEN, CDR2 SYDVKM, per germline. The CDR3 has 16 residues. V lost 4 bases, J lost 5 bases, and 18 bases lay in between.

The rearrangement links TRBV6-6 to TRBJ1-2, with 12 bases identical to TRBD1. The germline gives CDR1 MNHNY, CDR2 SVGAGI (reference sequence). CDR3 length equals 17 residues. V lost 5 bases and J lost 2; bases outside the gene matches: 9. This chain's CDR3 is CASSPLRDRGQNYGYTF. For the CDR3, the DNA is TGTGCCAGCAGTCCCCTCCGGGACAGGGGGCAGAACTATGGCTACACCTTC.

This clone has just a few counts. This chain joins TRBV2 and TRBJ1-1; D not resolved. CDR1 and CDR2 (germline): SNHLY, FYNNEI. The CDR3 runs 13 residues. Trimming left V 4 bases short and J 1 base short, with 7 bases between. CDR3: CASSVEGNTEAFF. In nucleotides, the CDR3 is TGTGCCAGCAGTGTAGAGGGGAACACTGAAGCTTTCTTT.

The CDR3 sequence is CASSFVSMNQPQHF. The CDR3 DNA sequence: TGTGCCAGCAGCTTCGTCAGTATGAATCAGCCCCAGCATTTT. This sequence joins TRBV7-2 and TRBJ1-5, with D hard to call. The V and J ends lost 3 bases and 4 bases respectively, with 10 bases between them. The CDR3 has 14 amino acids. In germline, CDR1 is SGHTA, CDR2 FQGNSA.

This chain joins TRBV19 and TRBJ1-2, with TRBD1 identical over 7 bases. From germline, CDR1 is LNHDA and CDR2 SQIVND (reference sequence). The V and J ends lost 6 bases and 4 bases, in that order; junction bases with no gene match: 5. This CDR3 comprises 13 residues. CDR3 in amino acids: CASRATGSYGYTF. The CDR3 bases are TGTGCCAGTAGGGCGACAGGGAGCTATGGCTACACCTTC.

CDR3 residues: CASSRGQGTYQPQHF. DNA of the CDR3: TGTGCCAGTAGTAGAGGACAGGGGACATATCAGCCCCAGCATTTT. The V call is TRBV19, the J call TRBJ1-5; 9 bases are shared with TRBD1. V was clipped by 4 bases and J by 5 bases; unmatched bases: 6. This CDR3 region has 15 residues. Germline-derived CDR1 and CDR2 are LNHDA and SQIVND (reference sequence).

The J gene is TRBJ2-2, the V gene TRBV6-4; TRBD2 might be the D (5 bases). V dropped 4 bases and J dropped 7 bases, with 10 bases sitting between them. Germline CDR1 and CDR2: MRHNA and SNTAGT. The CDR3 is 13 amino acids. CDR3 sequence reads: CASSGLAGGELFF. The DNA of the CDR3 is TGTGCCAGCAGTGGTCTAGCAGGCGGGGAGCTGTTTTTT.

V gene TRBV2 combines with J gene TRBJ1-4; TRBD1 might be the D (6 bases). Trimming took off 7 bases at V and 5 bases at J, with 11 bases between the two ends. There are 13 residues in the CDR3. Germline CDR1 is SNHLY and CDR2 is FYNNEI. CDR3 sequence: CASMGGRNEKLFF. The DNA for the CDR3 is TGTGCCAGCATGGGGGGGCGCAATGAAAAACTGTTTTTT.

A few counts support this clone. The rearrangement links TRBV5-6 to TRBJ1-2; D not certain. The CDR3 extends over 13 amino acids. Trimming left V 4 bases short and J 3 bases short, with 10 bases between. Germline V gene data show CDR1 as SGHDT and CDR2 as YYEEEE. For the CDR3, the DNA is TGTGCCAGCAGCCTGACGGGAGACTATGGCTACACCTTC. Translating gives CASSLTGDYGYTF.

This rearrangement joins TRBV20-1 to TRBJ1-1, with D uncertain. Trimming removed 3 bases at V and 3 bases at J, with 5 bases between. The CDR3 has 11 amino acids. CDR1 and CDR2 (germline): DFQATT, SNEGSKA (reference sequence). Here the CDR3 reads CSASRYTEAFF. The DNA of the CDR3 is TGCAGTGCTAGCAGATACACTGAAGCTTTCTTT.

Concerning this clone itself: The same CDR3 also results from other DNA sequences found in this sample. V is TRBV5-1 and J is TRBJ2-7; TRBD1 matches 9 bases. Germline loops: CDR1 SGHRS, CDR2 YFSETQ. This CDR3 has 13 amino acids. The J segment lost 7 bases and the V segment lost 4 bases, leaving 6 bases of the junction unmatched. The CDR3 sequence is CASSNGQGYEQYF. DNA for the CDR3: TGCGCCAGCAGCAATGGACAGGGGTATGAGCAGTACTTC.

The V call is TRBV30, the J call TRBJ2-7; a weak D match, TRBD2 (6 bases). Germline CDR1 and CDR2: GTSNPN and SVGIG (reference sequence). CDR3 length: 14 residues. Deletions cut 1 base from V and 2 bases from J, with 12 bases between. For the CDR3, the DNA is TGTGCCTGGAGTGGGGGGACTGGGACCTACGAGCAGTACTTC. Its protein is CAWSGGTGTYEQYF. Filled out from reference TRBV30 and TRBJ2-7, the complete variable domain reads SQTIHQWPATLVQPVGSPLSLECTVEGTSNPNLYWYRQAAGRGLQLLFYSVGIGQISSEVPQNLSASRPQDRQFILSSKKLLLSDSGFYLCAWSGGTGTYEQYFGPGTRLTVT.

This clone was recorded a few times. The genes are TRBV7-8 and TRBJ2-2; 8 bases are a match to TRBD1. Germline values: CDR1 SGHVS, CDR2 FQNEAQ. The CDR3 is 16 amino acids. Losses at the gene ends were 1 base for V and 5 bases for J; bases not matched to a gene: 6. The CDR3, as DNA: TGTGCCAGCAGCTTAGGCAGGACAGGGTGGACCGGGGAGCTGTTTTTT. Translation gives CASSLGRTGWTGELFF.

The chain uses TRBV9 and TRBJ1-1, with 7 bases lining up with TRBD1. The CDR3 is 15 residues long. The V segment lost 3 bases and the J segment 4 bases; nucleotides outside the gene matches: 9. CDR1 SGDLS and CDR2 YYNGEE come from the germline V gene. As DNA, the CDR3 is TGTGCCAGCAGCGACTGGGGCCAGGGGGGCACTGAAGCTTTCTTT. Residues: CASSDWGQGGTEAFF.

The chain combines TRBV18 with TRBJ1-3; maybe TRBD1 (5 bases). The V end was cut by 5 bases, the J end by 2 bases, with 19 bases between. Germline V lookup: CDR1 KGHSH, CDR2 LQKENI. The CDR3 contains 17 residues. The CDR3 DNA reads as TGTGCCAGCTCATCAACCGCTATTGCAGGGACTGGAAACACCATATATTTT. Translated, it gives CASSSTAIAGTGNTIYF. Combining the CDR3 with reference TRBV18 and TRBJ1-3 gives the whole variable domain NAGVMQNPRHLVRRRGQEARLRCSPMKGHSHVYWYRQLPEEGLKFMVYLQKENIIDESGMPKERFSAEFPKEGPSILRIQQVVRGDSAAYFCASSSTAIAGTGNTIYFGEGSWLTVV.

The chain has TRBV30 and TRBJ1-2; D is uncertain. Trimming shortened V by 1 base and J by 5 bases, and 5 bases separated the two germline ends. Germline CDR1 is GTSNPN and CDR2 is SVGIG (reference sequence). This CDR3 is built from 11 residues. The CDR3 DNA sequence: TGTGCCTGGAGTGGGCATTATGGCTACACCTTC. It translates to CAWSGHYGYTF.

This chain links TRBV28 with TRBJ1-2; TRBD1 matches 9 bases. CDR1 is MDHEN and CDR2 is SYDVKM in the germline V gene. CDR3 length: 12 residues. The trim removed 10 bases at V and 4 bases at J, leaving 4 bases unmatched. CDR3 sequence (DNA): TGTGCCACCGCGGACAGGGGCTATGGCTACACCTTC. As protein: CATADRGYGYTF.

A word on this clone: In the same sample, other DNA sequences code for this CDR3. The chain uses TRBV3-1 (or the pseudogene TRBV3-2) and TRBJ2-7; D is perhaps TRBD1 (6 bases). CDR3 length equals 14 residues. Trimming took off 1 base at V and 0 bases at J, with 7 bases between the two ends. Germline V gene data show CDR1 as LGHDT and CDR2 as YNNKEL (reference sequence). The CDR3 loop is CASSQGTASYEQYF. The CDR3 nucleotides read TGTGCCAGCAGCCAAGGGACAGCCTCCTACGAGCAGTACTTC.

The chain combines TRBV7-8 with TRBJ1-4; D possibly corresponds to TRBD1 (6 bases). The CDR3 spans 17 residues. Germline values: CDR1 SGHVS, CDR2 FQNEAQ. Trimming stripped 5 bases from V and 4 bases from J, with 20 bases between. The CDR3 sequence is CASSAINTGRVNEKLFF. CDR3 nucleotides: TGTGCCAGCAGCGCGATTAACACAGGGAGAGTTAATGAAAAACTGTTTTTT.

J is TRBJ1-5 and V is TRBV3-1 (or the pseudogene TRBV3-2); D call uncertain. The V end lost 1 base, the J end lost 1 base, and 11 bases lay between the germline ends. This CDR3 spans 16 amino acids. Germline assignment: CDR1 LGHDT and CDR2 YNNKEL (reference sequence). For the CDR3, the DNA is TGTGCCAGCAGCCAAGGAGTCGTCCGGAGCAATCAGCCCCAGCATTTT. Translated, it gives CASSQGVVRSNQPQHF.

The CDR3 DNA follows: TGCAGCGCCCTGGGGGACTACGCCTACGAGCAGTACTTC. Protein: CSALGDYAYEQYF. The V gene is TRBV29-1, the J gene TRBJ2-7, with 7 bases lining up with TRBD2. J was trimmed by 2 bases and V by 7 bases; bases with no gene match: 8. The germline CDR1 and CDR2 sequences are SQVTM and ANQGSEA. The CDR3 is made up of 13 amino acids.

The chain recombines TRBV19 with TRBJ1-3, with D tentatively TRBD1 (5 bases). The V end was cut by 4 bases, the J end by 0 bases, with 7 bases between. Per the germline V gene, CDR1 is LNHDA and CDR2 is SQIVND (reference sequence). CDR3 size: 14 residues. The CDR3 sequence is CASSKTDSGNTIYF. Here the CDR3 DNA reads TGTGCCAGTAGTAAGACAGACTCTGGAAACACCATATATTTT. Full variable domain (outside the CDR3, taken from reference TRBV19 and TRBJ1-3): DGGITQSPKYLFRKEGQNVTLSCEQNLNHDAMYWYRQDPGQGLRLIYYSQIVNDFQKGDIAEGYSVSREKKESFPLTVTSAQKNPTAFYLCASSKTDSGNTIYFGEGSWLTVV.

The chain links TRBV12-3 or TRBV12-4 to TRBJ2-3, with D maybe TRBD1 (6 bases). There are 13 residues in the CDR3. V lost 2 bases to trimming and J lost 5 bases, with 8 bases between them. Written as DNA, the CDR3 is TGTGCCAGCAGTTTAAGGGGGAGAGATACGCAGTATTTT. Its protein product is CASSLRGRDTQYF.

This clone was detected only a few times. The CDR3 loop reads CASSQDRGQNSPLHF. CDR3 nucleotide sequence: TGCGCCAGCAGCCAAGATCGGGGACAGAATTCACCCCTCCACTTT. The chain combines TRBV4-1 with TRBJ1-6, with TRBD1 matching 7 bases. The CDR3 sequence is 15 residues long. V was clipped by 0 bases and J by 7 bases; unmatched bases: 3. CDR1 MGHRA and CDR2 YSYEKL come from the germline V gene.

The chain recombines TRBV7-9 with TRBJ1-3; no clear D. This CDR3 is built from 16 residues. Trimming took off 1 base at V and 4 bases at J, with 14 bases between the two ends. Germline CDR1 and CDR2: SEHNR and FQNEAQ (reference sequence). CDR3 residues: CASSLESGYGGNTIYF. For the CDR3, the DNA is TGTGCCAGCAGCTTAGAGTCGGGGTATGGAGGAAACACCATATATTTT.

The J gene is TRBJ2-7, the V gene TRBV28; 7 bases map to TRBD1. The CDR3 consists of 16 residues. V shed 6 bases, J shed 4 bases, and the junction held 15 bases outside the gene matches. Germline CDR1 MDHEN, CDR2 SYDVKM. CDR3 bases: TGTGCCAGCAGCCGCTACCCGTGGGACAGTCATTACGAGCAGTACTTC. Translated, it gives CASSRYPWDSHYEQYF.